This TCR beta chain was recorded in a study of blood T cell repertoires in COVID-19. Study-wide context: The study drew acute and convalescent COVID-19 samples from the United States, Italy and Spain. T cells, B-cell-depleted T cells, or PBMCs supplied cDNA or gDNA.

Trimming took 7 bases from V and 0 from J, leaving 10 bases between them. This CDR3 has 15 residues. Germline assignment: CDR1 KGHSH and CDR2 LQKENI. In the study's own analysis: Amplifying reference gene primers gave estimates of nucleated cell counts. Data came from immunoSEQ multiplex PCR; TCRdb stores just in-frame clones and leaves some out. For V, J and clone size, that table is used; D and trimming come from the DNA. The sample lists 200,000 to 300,000 clones, about 89% seen once, with over 2% in the top ten. The chain recombines TRBV18 with TRBJ2-6; weak D call: TRBD1 (6 bases). The receptor's source is a woman in her forties or fifties with acute or convalescent COVID-19. The sequenced sample consisted of peripheral blood. The CDR3 sequence: CASYQGNSGANVLTF. The CDR3 bases are TGTGCCAGCTATCAGGGGAACTCTGGGGCCAACGTCCTGACTTTC.